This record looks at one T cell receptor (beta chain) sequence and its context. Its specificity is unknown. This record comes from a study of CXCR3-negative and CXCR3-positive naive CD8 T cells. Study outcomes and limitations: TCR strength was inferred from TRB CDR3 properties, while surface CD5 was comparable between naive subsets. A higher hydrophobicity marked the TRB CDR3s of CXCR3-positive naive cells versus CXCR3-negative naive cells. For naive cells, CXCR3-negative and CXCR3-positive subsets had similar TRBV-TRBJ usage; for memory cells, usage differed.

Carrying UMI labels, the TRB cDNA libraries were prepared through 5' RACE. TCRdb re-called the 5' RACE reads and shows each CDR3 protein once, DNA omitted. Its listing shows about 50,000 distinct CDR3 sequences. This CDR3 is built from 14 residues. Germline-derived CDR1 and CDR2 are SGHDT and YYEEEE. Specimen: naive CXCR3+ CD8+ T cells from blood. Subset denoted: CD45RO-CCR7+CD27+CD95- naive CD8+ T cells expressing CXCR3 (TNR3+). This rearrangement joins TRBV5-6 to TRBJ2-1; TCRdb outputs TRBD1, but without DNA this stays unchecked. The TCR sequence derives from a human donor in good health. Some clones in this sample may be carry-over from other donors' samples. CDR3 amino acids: CASFGGGGATEQFF. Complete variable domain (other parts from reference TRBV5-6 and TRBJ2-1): DAGVTQSPTHLIKTRGQQVTLRCSPKSGHDTVSWYQQALGQGPQFIFQYYEEEERQRGNFPDRFSGHQFPNYSSELNVNALLLGDSALYLCASFGGGGATEQFFGPGTRLTVL.